Given below is one T cell receptor (beta chain) in context. The data originate from a study of control samples from healthy donors and cancer patients. Libraries were prepared by immunoSEQ multiplex PCR; TCRdb keeps only in-frame clonotypes and omits some of them. The sample holds 110,000 to 150,000 clones, under 90% seen once. V was clipped by 3 bases and J by 2 bases; unmatched bases: 1. CDR1 is SGHRS and CDR2 is YFSETQ in the germline V gene. The CDR3 runs 13 residues. The sequenced sample consisted of blood. V gene TRBV5-1 combines with J gene TRBJ2-5; TRBD1 matches 7 bases. This sequence originates from a man aged 30-40 years in good health. Here the CDR3 reads CASSSTGQETQYF. CDR3 bases: TGCGCCAGCAGCTCGACAGGGCAAGAGACCCAGTACTTC.